One and the same sample provided the 19 T cell receptor beta chains below, sequenced in a study of T cells in Graves' hyperthyroidism and ophthalmopathy. Amplification of TCR beta CDR3 regions used RNA as the template. When the TCR CDR3 underwent first-round RT-PCR, the HTBI primer set was used. TCRdb re-derived calls from the multiplex PCR reads in MiXCR, one entry per CDR3 protein. The repertoire holds about 540,000 distinct CDR3 sequences, 46% seen once, with approximately 8.2% in the top ten. The sample taken for sequencing was peripheral blood or thyroid tissue (not recorded which). The receptors were sampled from a woman aged 18-29 years with Graves' hyperthyroidism.

The chain carries TRBV7-6 and TRBJ2-7; D may match TRBD1 or TRBD2 (5 bases each). The CDR3 extends over 13 amino acids. The V end was cut by 5 bases, the J end by 2 bases, with 10 bases between. Germline V gene data show CDR1 as SGHVS and CDR2 as FNYEAQ. The CDR3 sequence: CASSPRGAYEQYF. CDR3 coding DNA: TGTGCCAGCAGCCCACGAGGGGCCTACGAGCAGTACTTC. Drawing the rest from reference TRBV7-6 and TRBJ2-7, the complete variable domain is GAGVSQSPRYKVTKRGQDVALRCDPISGHVSLYWYRQALGQGPEFLTYFNYEAQQDKSGLPNDRFSAERPEGSISTLTIQRTEQRDSAMYRCASSPRGAYEQYFGPGTRLTVT.

This clonotype was recorded at least ten times. The gene calls are TRBV2 and TRBJ1-1, with D uncertain. The CDR3 sequence is 14 residues long. Germline values: CDR1 SNHLY, CDR2 FYNNEI. Trimming took off 5 bases at V and 0 bases at J, with 10 bases between the two ends. The DNA of the CDR3 is TGTGCCAGCAGTAAGCAAGGGATGAACACTGAAGCTTTCTTT. Protein: CASSKQGMNTEAFF.

The chain couples TRBV9 to TRBJ1-5; D unresolved. The CDR3 consists of 9 residues. Trimming removed 2 bases at V and 11 bases at J, with 2 bases between. Germline CDR1 is SGDLS and CDR2 is YYNGEE. The CDR3 DNA is TGTGCCAGCAGCGTGACCCAGCATTTT. This encodes CASSVTQHF. Looking up the rest from reference TRBV9 and TRBJ1-5 gives the full variable domain: DSGVTQTPKHLITATGQRVTLRCSPRSGDLSVYWYQQSLDQGLQFLIQYYNGEERAKGNILERFSAQQFPDLHSELNLSSLELGDSALYFCASSVTQHFGDGTRLSIL.

The CDR3 spells CASSFRKAHEQYF. In DNA form, the CDR3 reads TGTGCCAGCAGTTTTAGAAAGGCCCACGAGCAGTACTTC. The chain recombines TRBV2 with TRBJ2-7; the D is unclear. CDR1 and CDR2 from the germline V gene are SNHLY and FYNNEI. This CDR3 is 13 amino acids long. V lost 5 bases and J 5 bases, leaving 13 bases between the germline ends.

Only a few counts were recorded for this clonotype. The junction departs from germline at one end; a sequencing error may be responsible. DNA of the CDR3: TGCGCCAGCAGCCACGCGGACTCGACTTCGCCTTTAGAGACCCAGTACTTC. It specifies CASSHADSTSPLETQYF. The chain joins TRBV7-2 to TRBJ2-5; D might be TRBD2 (5 bases). Germline CDR1 and CDR2: SGHTA and FQGNSA. The CDR3 length is 17 residues.

This clonotype was picked up a small number of times. The chain joins TRBV12-3 or TRBV12-4 to TRBJ1-2, with 9 bases fitting TRBD1. J lost 8 bases, V lost 4 bases, and 11 bases had no gene match. This CDR3 region has 15 residues. The CDR3 region is CASSSGDRVIGGYTF. The CDR3 region has the DNA TGTGCCAGCAGTTCAGGGGACAGGGTTATTGGGGGCTACACCTTC.

There are a few counts of this clonotype. This sequence joins TRBV6-5 and TRBJ1-1; maybe TRBD1 (5 bases). The germline V gene has CDR1 MNHEY and CDR2 SVGAGI. There are 15 residues in the CDR3. Between the trimmed V and J ends, which lost 2 bases and 3 bases, there was a span of 13 bases. CDR3 residues: CASSYTSRAHTEAFF. The CDR3 DNA is TGTGCCAGCAGTTACACTAGCAGGGCTCACACTGAAGCTTTCTTT.

This clonotype was seen only a few times. A read error may produce the germline difference seen at one junction end. V is TRBV19 and J is TRBJ1-5; 9 nucleotides match TRBD1. This CDR3 is 15 amino acids long. Germline CDR1 is LNHDA and CDR2 is SQIVND (reference sequence). The CDR3 region has the DNA TGTGCCAATAGTAAAACCGGGACAGGGTATCAGCCCCAGCATTTT. Translated: CANSKTGTGYQPQHF.

In the case of this clonotype: It may be a read error: a sequence one base away is much more abundant. The genes are TRBV2 and TRBJ2-2, with D possibly matching TRBD2 (5 bases). Germline V CDR1 and CDR2: SNHLY, FYNNEI. CDR3 length: 14 amino acids. CDR3: CASSVTVNTGEPFF. The CDR3, as DNA: TGTGCCAGCAGTGTAACGGTTAACACCGGGGAGCCGTTTTTT.

This chain connects TRBV15 to TRBJ2-6; possibly TRBD1 for D (5 bases). The germline V gene encodes CDR1 LNHNV and CDR2 YYDKDF (reference sequence). V gave up 3 bases and J gave up 4 bases, with 7 bases separating them. This CDR3 region has 14 residues. The CDR3 nucleotides read TGTGCCACCAGCAGCCAGGGAGGGGCCAACGTCCTGACTTTC. It codes for CATSSQGGANVLTF. The entire variable domain, with the rest obtained from reference TRBV15 and TRBJ2-6, is as follows: DAMVIQNPRYQVTQFGKPVTLSCSQTLNHNVMYWYQQKSSQAPKLLFHYYDKDFNNEADTPDNFQSRRPNTSFCFLDIRSPGLGDTAMYLCATSSQGGANVLTFGAGSRLTVL.

This chain's CDR3 is CAISRTESNYGYTF. In DNA, the CDR3 is TGTGCCATCAGCCGGACAGAGAGTAACTATGGCTACACCTTC. The chain joins TRBV10-3 to TRBJ1-2, with D possibly being TRBD1 (6 bases). The CDR3 runs 14 residues. Trimming removed 6 bases from V and 1 base from J, with 12 bases in between. CDR1 is ENHRY, CDR2 SYGVKD, per germline.

V and J are TRBV12-5 and TRBJ1-2; possible D gene TRBD1, 6 bases. The CDR3 covers 13 residues. The germline V and J ends were trimmed by 6 bases and 1 base, with 9 bases remaining between them. Germline lookup yields CDR1 LGHNT and CDR2 FRNRAP. In DNA form, the CDR3 reads TGTGCTAGTGGGTCGGACAGTAACTATGGCTACACCTTC. Protein product: CASGSDSNYGYTF.

The CDR3 DNA reads TGTGCCAGCAGCCAAGCTCTAGTAGGGGAGCTGTTTTTT. Its protein product is CASSQALVGELFF. The chain combines TRBV7-2 with TRBJ2-2; unclear D gene. The V end lost 5 bases, the J end lost 8 bases, and 12 bases lay between the germline ends. Germline-derived CDR1 and CDR2 are SGHTA and FQGNSA. The CDR3 runs to 13 residues. Full variable domain (remainder filled in from reference TRBV7-2 and TRBJ2-2): GAGVSQSPSNKVTEKGKDVELRCDPISGHTALYWYRQSLGQGLEFLIYFQGNSAPDKSGLPSDRFSAERTGGSVSTLTIQRTQQEDSAVYLCASSQALVGELFFGEGSRLTVL.

This clonotype was found a few times. The V call is TRBV20-1, the J call TRBJ2-5; tentative D call: TRBD2 (6 bases). Trimming cost V 8 bases and J 5 bases, with 18 bases left between them. CDR1 and CDR2 (germline): DFQATT, SNEGSKA (reference sequence). CDR3 length: 13 amino acids. This chain's CDR3 is CSPVPAGRETQYF. The CDR3 nucleotides read TGCAGTCCTGTCCCAGCGGGTAGGGAGACCCAGTACTTC.

This clonotype was seen more than once but under ten times. The chain couples TRBV19 to TRBJ1-1; D might be TRBD1 (5 bases). Trimming left V 2 bases short and J 0 bases short, with 10 bases between. Germline CDR1 LNHDA, CDR2 SQIVND (reference sequence). The CDR3 extends over 15 amino acids. The CDR3 sequence is CASSISTEMNTEAFF. The CDR3 DNA reads as TGTGCCAGTAGTATATCGACAGAGATGAACACTGAAGCTTTCTTT.

This clonotype was counted only a few times. V is TRBV24-1 and J is TRBJ2-2, with no clear D. The V gene's germline CDR1 is KGHDR and CDR2 SFDVKD. The CDR3 sequence is 13 residues long. V lost 8 bases and J 0 bases, leaving 6 bases between the germline ends. The CDR3 region is CATTTTNTGELFF. DNA for the CDR3: TGTGCCACCACAACTACGAACACCGGGGAGCTGTTTTTT.

The chain is built from TRBV24-1 and TRBJ2-7; 7 nucleotides match TRBD1. The germline V gene has CDR1 KGHDR and CDR2 SFDVKD. V lost 5 bases to trimming and J lost 3 bases; unmatched junction nucleotides: 6. The CDR3 runs 14 residues. DNA for the CDR3: TGTGCCACCAGTGGACAGGGATACGGCTACGAGCAGTACTTC. Protein sequence: CATSGQGYGYEQYF.

This clonotype was detected a few times. The chain combines TRBV12-3 or TRBV12-4 with TRBJ1-2; TRBD1 is a possible D gene (6 bases). This CDR3 has 13 residues. V gave up 5 bases and J gave up 7 bases, with 14 bases separating them. The DNA for the CDR3 is TGTGCCAGCAGTCTGAACAGGGTTAGTGGCTACACCTTC. It encodes CASSLNRVSGYTF.

The J gene is TRBJ1-5, the V gene TRBV2; no clear D. V was shortened by 6 bases and J by 11 bases, with 23 bases between the two germline ends. CDR3 size: 15 residues. Germline CDR1 and CDR2: SNHLY and FYNNEI. DNA of the CDR3: TGTGCCAGCAGGGCAGGACTAGCGGGAGGAGAGACCCAGCATTTT. Translated, it gives CASRAGLAGGETQHF.